A selection of T cell receptor beta chains follows, all from one sample in a study of shared clonotypes between healthy human individuals. Method: immunoSEQ multiplex PCR; TCRdb's copy keeps in-frame clones and lacks some. The repertoire holds fewer than 3 million clones, with around 92% as singletons. The material sequenced was naive CD4+ T cells from PBMCs. The receptor source for this set is a young man in good health. Some clones in this sample may be carry-over from other donors' samples. CDR3s include the opening cysteine and the closing phenylalanine or tryptophan. Fields, in order: V gene, J gene, CDR3 protein.

v_gene: TRBV18
j_gene: TRBJ1-1
CDR3aa: CASSLIGTGGASSTEAFF

v_gene: TRBV15
j_gene: TRBJ1-5
CDR3aa: CATSRRGGYSNQPQHF

v_gene: TRBV27
j_gene: TRBJ2-2
CDR3aa: CASITRGGTAANTGELFF

v_gene: TRBV6-5
j_gene: TRBJ2-1
CDR3aa: CASSYRGVYSPEQFF

v_gene: TRBV7-2
j_gene: TRBJ2-1
CDR3aa: CASSLGLAGGDNEQFF

v_gene: TRBV27
j_gene: TRBJ2-1
CDR3aa: CASSLVLDNEQFF

v_gene: TRBV19
j_gene: TRBJ2-5
CDR3aa: CASRATRQTSGRETQYF

v_gene: TRBV5-6
j_gene: TRBJ2-3
CDR3aa: CASSLIRTYSTDTQYF

v_gene: TRBV30
j_gene: TRBJ1-6
CDR3aa: CAWTPRTAYNSPLHF

v_gene: TRBV28
j_gene: TRBJ2-7
CDR3aa: CASSLSGTADYEQYF

v_gene: TRBV6-4
j_gene: TRBJ1-1
CDR3aa: CASSVEMNTEAFF

v_gene: TRBV19
j_gene: TRBJ2-2
CDR3aa: CASSTSGAINTGELFF

v_gene: TRBV19
j_gene: TRBJ2-7
CDR3aa: CASSIDPDRGKQYF

v_gene: TRBV19
j_gene: TRBJ2-7
CDR3aa: CASRPDSGMRAEQYF

v_gene: TRBV27
j_gene: TRBJ2-7
CDR3aa: CASSLARGRASGSVTYEQYF

v_gene: TRBV7-9
j_gene: TRBJ2-4
CDR3aa: CASSQPGGRLDIQYF

v_gene: TRBV7-3
j_gene: TRBJ2-5
CDR3aa: CASSLLGQGSETQYF

v_gene: TRBV18
j_gene: TRBJ2-2
CDR3aa: CASSVGRAVTGELFF

v_gene: TRBV6-1
j_gene: TRBJ2-1
CDR3aa: CASSAGTSGSYNEQFF

v_gene: TRBV25-1
j_gene: TRBJ2-5
CDR3aa: CASSEKSWWAETQYF

v_gene: TRBV5-1
j_gene: TRBJ2-7
CDR3aa: CASSFLAGSSYEQYF

v_gene: TRBV6-5
j_gene: TRBJ1-2
CDR3aa: CASSYSGQGYGYTF

v_gene: TRBV7-3
j_gene: TRBJ2-1
CDR3aa: CASSQQDRGHNEQFF

v_gene: TRBV11-2
j_gene: TRBJ1-3
CDR3aa: CASSLGGMGNSGNTIYF

v_gene: TRBV9
j_gene: TRBJ2-5
CDR3aa: CASSGGRGGETQYF

v_gene: TRBV18
j_gene: TRBJ2-7
CDR3aa: CASSPLASASYEQYF

v_gene: TRBV5-4
j_gene: TRBJ2-7
CDR3aa: CASSFLHGGSYEQYF

v_gene: TRBV2
j_gene: TRBJ1-2
CDR3aa: CASSVLDGVGNGYTF